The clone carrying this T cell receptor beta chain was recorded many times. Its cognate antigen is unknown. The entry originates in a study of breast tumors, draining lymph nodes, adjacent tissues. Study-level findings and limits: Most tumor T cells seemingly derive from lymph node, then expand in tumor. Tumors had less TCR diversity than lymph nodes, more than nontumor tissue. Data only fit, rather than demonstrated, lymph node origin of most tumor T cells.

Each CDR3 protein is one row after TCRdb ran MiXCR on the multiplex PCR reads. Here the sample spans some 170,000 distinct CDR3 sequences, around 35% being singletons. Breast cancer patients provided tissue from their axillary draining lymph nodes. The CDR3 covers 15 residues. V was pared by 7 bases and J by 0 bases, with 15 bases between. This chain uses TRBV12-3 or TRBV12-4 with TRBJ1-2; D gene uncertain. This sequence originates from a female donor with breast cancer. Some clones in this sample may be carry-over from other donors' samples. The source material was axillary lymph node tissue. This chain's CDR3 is CASTARGATNYGYTF. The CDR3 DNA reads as TGTGCCAGCACCGCCCGGGGAGCTACTAACTATGGCTACACCTTC.